What follows describes a single TCR beta chain. Its cognate antigen is unknown. The data belong to a study of T-cell memory formation after mild COVID-19. About the research overall: TCR clusters largely stayed donor specific. Overall study results and limits: Later expanders leaned CD4+, whereas clones that contracted between day 15 and 85 were balanced CD4/CD8. Prior to infection, memory already included some responding clones, suggesting cross-reactive memory joined.

Trimming took 4 bases from V and 3 from J; bases not matched to a gene: 10. The CDR3 totals 16 residues. Using constant-segment primers, 5'RACE produced TCR alpha and TCR beta cDNA libraries carrying sample barcodes and UMIs. TCRdb itself ran the 5' RACE reads through MiXCR, one entry per CDR3 protein. The sample has around 340,000 distinct CDR3 sequences, 21% seen once. Sequenced material: PBMCs or a T cell subset sorted from them (not recorded which). The receptor comes from an adult woman who had mild COVID-19 (a few samples of this study predate the infection). Cell type and time point are not known. The rearrangement joins TRBV12-3 or TRBV12-4 to TRBJ2-7, with TRBD2 matching 9 bases. CDR3 sequence: CASSSDSGGANYEQYF. The CDR3 nucleotides are TGTGCCAGCAGTTCGGATAGCGGGGGCGCTAACTACGAGCAGTACTTC.